This T cell receptor (beta chain) emerged from a study of Ad26.COV2.S vaccination and SARS-CoV-2 variants. Overall study results and limits: People given the vaccine had a wider spike-specific TCR breadth than placebo recipients did. Those who received vaccine or placebo ended up with similar non-spike TCR breadth. Estimates derived from TCR breadth and depth analyses may have underestimated total T cell responses.

Sequencing was performed with immunoSEQ multiplex PCR; in TCRdb, only in-frame clones are kept and a portion is missing. The sample holds about 180,000 clones; around nine tenths are singletons and the top ten take less than 6%. As for this clone: The antigen is undetermined.

The V end was cut by 4 bases, the J end by 7 bases, with 16 bases between. Germline V gene data show CDR1 as LGHDT and CDR2 as YNNKEL (reference sequence). The length of the CDR3 is 15 residues. This sample comprised peripheral blood, obtained after recovery from COVID-19. The sequence was obtained from a human donor who had recovered from COVID-19. The V call is TRBV3-1 (or the pseudogene TRBV3-2), the J call TRBJ2-2; D remains ambiguous. The CDR3 DNA is TGTGCCAGCAGCCCAGGCCCTACCGGTGGCGGGGAGCTGTTTTTT. It encodes CASSPGPTGGGELFF.